These 2 T cell receptor beta chains were sequenced from one sample in a study of human T cells and chemical hapten exposure. The time point was: pre-sensitization, week 0. Stated treatment: therapeutic diphenylcyclopropenone sensitization with weekly scalp DPC. TCRdb reanalysed the RACE reads using MiXCR and keeps one entry per CDR3 protein. The sample shows some 98,000 distinct CDR3 sequences, about a tenth of them seen only once. The starting material was whole blood, obtained in connection with sensitization to the hapten diphenylcyclopropenone (DPC). Receptor source: a woman in her sixties or seventies with alopecia areata. Some clones in this sample may be carry-over from other donors' samples.

Concerning this clonotype: Being one base from a much bigger clone, this may be a read error. The chain has TRBV12-3 or TRBV12-4 and TRBJ1-5, with TRBD1 matching over 11 bases. The CDR3 loop spans 18 amino acids. The CDR3 protein is CASSYRDRGLLYGQPRHF. The DNA of the CDR3 is TGTGCCAGCAGCTACCGGGACAGGGGGTTGTTGTACGGTCAGCCCCGGCATTTT.

This chain joins TRBV20-1 and TRBJ1-2; D perhaps matches TRBD1 (5 bases). The CDR3 runs 14 residues. Trimming removed 6 bases at V and 5 bases at J, with 19 bases between. Germline V gene data show CDR1 as DFQATT and CDR2 as SNEGSKA (reference sequence). Here the CDR3 reads CSAGVRQGEYGYTF. The CDR3 coding sequence is TGCAGTGCGGGGGTCCGTCAAGGGGAGTATGGCTACACCTTC.